The clone carrying this TCR beta chain occurred many times. Its specificity is not known. This sample stems from a study of glioma-infiltrating T cells. Whole-study results and caveats: Gliomas, especially low-grade, showed above-expected tissue-blood divergence; non-neoplastic patients showed below.

CDR1 is SQVTM and CDR2 is ANQGSEA in the germline V gene. Trimming took 4 bases from V and 3 from J, leaving 10 bases between them. The CDR3 extends over 13 amino acids. Amplification of TCR alpha and beta CDR3 regions from RNA used iRepertoire nested multiplex PCR. Input was about 95-400 ng of tissue mRNA or PBMC total RNA. TCRdb itself ran the multiplex PCR reads through MiXCR, one entry per CDR3 protein. Among roughly 120,000 distinct CDR3 sequences listed, less than 30% were seen once. Sequencing used glioma tissue, nonneoplastic brain tissue, or PBMCs (not recorded which). This TCR derives from a human donor with low-grade glioma or glioblastoma, undergoing nonglioma brain surgery, or in good health (not recorded which). This chain connects TRBV29-1 to TRBJ1-5; D call uncertain. The CDR3 DNA follows: TGCAGCGTTGTATCACAGTACAATCAGCCCCAGCATTTT. This codes for CSVVSQYNQPQHF.